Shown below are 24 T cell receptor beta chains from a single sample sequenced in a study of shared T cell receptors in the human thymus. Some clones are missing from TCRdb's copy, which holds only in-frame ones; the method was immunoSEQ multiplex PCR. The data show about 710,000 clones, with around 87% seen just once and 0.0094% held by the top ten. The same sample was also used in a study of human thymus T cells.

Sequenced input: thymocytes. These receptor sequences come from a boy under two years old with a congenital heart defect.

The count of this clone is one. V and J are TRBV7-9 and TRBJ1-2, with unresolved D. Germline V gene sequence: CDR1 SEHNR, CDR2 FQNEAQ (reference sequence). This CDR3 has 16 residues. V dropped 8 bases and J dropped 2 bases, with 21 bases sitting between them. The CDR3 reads CASEGWRDIFNYGYTF. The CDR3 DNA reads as TGTGCCAGCGAGGGTTGGAGAGACATCTTCAACTATGGCTACACCTTC.

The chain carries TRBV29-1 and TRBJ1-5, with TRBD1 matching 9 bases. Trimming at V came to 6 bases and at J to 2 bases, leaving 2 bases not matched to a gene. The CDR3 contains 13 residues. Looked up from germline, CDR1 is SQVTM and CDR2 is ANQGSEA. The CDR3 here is CSVTGGGNQPQHF. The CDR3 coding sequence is TGCAGCGTGACAGGGGGGGGCAATCAGCCCCAGCATTTT.

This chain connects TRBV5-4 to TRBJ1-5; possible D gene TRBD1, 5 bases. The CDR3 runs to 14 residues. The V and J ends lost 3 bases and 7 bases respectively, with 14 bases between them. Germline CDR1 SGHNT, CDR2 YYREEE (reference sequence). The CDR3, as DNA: TGTGCCAGCAGCTCCGCAGGGATATGGCAGCCCCAGCATTTT. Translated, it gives CASSSAGIWQPQHF.

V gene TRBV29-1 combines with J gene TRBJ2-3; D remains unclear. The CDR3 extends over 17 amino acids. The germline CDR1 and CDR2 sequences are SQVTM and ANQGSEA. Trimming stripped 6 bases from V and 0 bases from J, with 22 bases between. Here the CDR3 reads CSVYLQVQVASTDTQYF. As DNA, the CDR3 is TGCAGCGTCTATCTCCAGGTCCAGGTCGCTAGCACAGATACGCAGTATTTT.

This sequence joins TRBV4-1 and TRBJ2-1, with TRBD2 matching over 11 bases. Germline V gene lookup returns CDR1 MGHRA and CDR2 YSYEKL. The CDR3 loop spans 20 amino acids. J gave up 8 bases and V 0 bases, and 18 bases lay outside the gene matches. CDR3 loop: CASSQDRKEASGRLGDEQFF. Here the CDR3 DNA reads TGCGCCAGCAGCCAAGATCGAAAGGAGGCTAGCGGGAGGTTAGGAGATGAGCAGTTCTTC.

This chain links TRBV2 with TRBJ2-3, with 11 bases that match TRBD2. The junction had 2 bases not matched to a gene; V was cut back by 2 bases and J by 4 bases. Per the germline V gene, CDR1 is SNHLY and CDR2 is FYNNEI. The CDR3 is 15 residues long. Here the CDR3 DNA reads TGTGCCAGCAGTGAAACTAGCGGGAGTCCAGATACGCAGTATTTT. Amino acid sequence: CASSETSGSPDTQYF.

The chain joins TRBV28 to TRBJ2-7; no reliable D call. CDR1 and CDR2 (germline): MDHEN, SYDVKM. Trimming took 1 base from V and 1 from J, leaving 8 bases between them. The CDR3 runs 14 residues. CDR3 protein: CASSLLELSYEQYF. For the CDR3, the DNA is TGTGCCAGCAGTTTATTGGAGTTGTCCTACGAGCAGTACTTC.

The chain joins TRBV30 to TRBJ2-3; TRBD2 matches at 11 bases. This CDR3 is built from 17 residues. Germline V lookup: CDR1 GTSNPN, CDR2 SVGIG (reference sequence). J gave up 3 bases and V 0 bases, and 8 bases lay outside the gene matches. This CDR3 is CAWSVAIAGGQTDTQYF. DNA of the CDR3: TGTGCCTGGAGTGTGGCTATAGCGGGGGGGCAGACAGATACGCAGTATTTT.

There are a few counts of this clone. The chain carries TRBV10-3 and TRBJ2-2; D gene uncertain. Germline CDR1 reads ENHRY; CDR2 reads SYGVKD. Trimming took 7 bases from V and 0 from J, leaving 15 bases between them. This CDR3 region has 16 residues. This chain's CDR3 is CAINSLGTANTGELFF. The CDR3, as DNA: TGTGCCATCAATTCCTTAGGCACAGCGAACACCGGGGAGCTGTTTTTT.

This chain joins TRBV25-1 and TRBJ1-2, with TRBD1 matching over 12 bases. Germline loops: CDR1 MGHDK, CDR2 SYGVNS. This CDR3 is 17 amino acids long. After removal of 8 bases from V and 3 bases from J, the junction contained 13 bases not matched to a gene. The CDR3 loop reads CASSSGQGAVRYYGYTF. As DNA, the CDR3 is TGTGCCAGCTCGTCGGGACAGGGGGCAGTTCGGTACTATGGCTACACCTTC.

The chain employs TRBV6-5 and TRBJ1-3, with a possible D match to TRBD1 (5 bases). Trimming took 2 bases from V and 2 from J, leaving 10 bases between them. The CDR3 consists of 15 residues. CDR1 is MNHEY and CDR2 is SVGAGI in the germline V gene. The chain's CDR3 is CASSYGAEAGNTIYF. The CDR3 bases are TGTGCCAGCAGTTACGGGGCTGAGGCTGGAAACACCATATATTTT.

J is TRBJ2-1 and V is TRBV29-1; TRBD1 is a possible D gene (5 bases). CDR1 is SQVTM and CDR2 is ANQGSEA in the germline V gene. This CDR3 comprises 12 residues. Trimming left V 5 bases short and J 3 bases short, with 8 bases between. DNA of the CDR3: TGCAGCGTTCCCAGGGACTACAATGAGCAGTTCTTC. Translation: CSVPRDYNEQFF.

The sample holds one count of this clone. The CDR3 sequence is CASSLLNLGQGYGYTF. DNA for the CDR3: TGTGCCAGCAGTTTACTGAATCTTGGACAGGGCTATGGCTACACCTTC. J is TRBJ1-2 and V is TRBV28; 8 bases are a match to TRBD1. In germline, CDR1 is MDHEN, CDR2 SYDVKM. The CDR3 is made up of 16 amino acids. V trimming: 2 bases; J trimming: 4 bases; junction bases outside the gene matches: 9.

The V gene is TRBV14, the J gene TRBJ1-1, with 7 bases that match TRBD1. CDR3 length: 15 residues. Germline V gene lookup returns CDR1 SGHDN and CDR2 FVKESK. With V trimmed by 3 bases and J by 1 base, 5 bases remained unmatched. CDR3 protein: CASSHPGTANTEAFF. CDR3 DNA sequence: TGTGCCAGCAGCCACCCCGGGACAGCGAACACTGAAGCTTTCTTT.

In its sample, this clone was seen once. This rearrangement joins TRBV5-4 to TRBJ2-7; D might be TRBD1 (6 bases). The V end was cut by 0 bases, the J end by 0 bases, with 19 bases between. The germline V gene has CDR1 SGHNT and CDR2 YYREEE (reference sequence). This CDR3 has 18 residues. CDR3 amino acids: CASSLAPPGQGSSYEQYF. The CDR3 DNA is TGTGCCAGCAGCTTGGCCCCACCGGGACAAGGGTCCTCCTACGAGCAGTACTTC.

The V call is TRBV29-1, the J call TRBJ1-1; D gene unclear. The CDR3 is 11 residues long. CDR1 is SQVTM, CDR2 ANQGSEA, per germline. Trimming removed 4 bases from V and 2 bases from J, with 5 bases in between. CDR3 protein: CSVASNTEAFF. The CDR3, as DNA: TGCAGCGTTGCCAGTAACACTGAAGCTTTCTTT.

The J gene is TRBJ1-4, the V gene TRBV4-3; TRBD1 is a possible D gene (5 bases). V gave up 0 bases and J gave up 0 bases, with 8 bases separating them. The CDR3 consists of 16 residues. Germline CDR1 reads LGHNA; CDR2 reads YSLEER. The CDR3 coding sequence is TGCGCCAGCAGCCAAGAATCGGGGGCAACTAATGAAAAACTGTTTTTT. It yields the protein CASSQESGATNEKLFF.

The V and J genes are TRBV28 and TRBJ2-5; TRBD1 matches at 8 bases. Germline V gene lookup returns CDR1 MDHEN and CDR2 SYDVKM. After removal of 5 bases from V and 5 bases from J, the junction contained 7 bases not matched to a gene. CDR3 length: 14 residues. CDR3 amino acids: CASSRTGRQETQYF. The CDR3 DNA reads TGTGCCAGCAGTAGGACAGGGAGGCAGGAGACCCAGTACTTC.

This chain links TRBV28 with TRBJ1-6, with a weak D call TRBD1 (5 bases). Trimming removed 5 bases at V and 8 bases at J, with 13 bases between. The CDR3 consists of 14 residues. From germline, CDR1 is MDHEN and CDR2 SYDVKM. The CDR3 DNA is TGTGCCAGCAGTCATTCGGGACTGGATTCACCCCTCCACTTT. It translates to CASSHSGLDSPLHF.

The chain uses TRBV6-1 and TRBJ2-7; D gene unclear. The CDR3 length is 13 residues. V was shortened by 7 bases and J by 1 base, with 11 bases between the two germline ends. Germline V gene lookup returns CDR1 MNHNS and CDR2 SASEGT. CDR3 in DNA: TGTGCCAGCATGAGCCGCGGATCCTACGAGCAGTACTTC. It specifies CASMSRGSYEQYF.

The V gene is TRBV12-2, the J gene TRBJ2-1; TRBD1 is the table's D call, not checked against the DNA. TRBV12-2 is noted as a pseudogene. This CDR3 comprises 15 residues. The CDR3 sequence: CASSWGAGGGNEQFF. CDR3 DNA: TGTGCAAGTAGTTGGGGAGCAGGGGGTGGCAATGAGCAGTTCTTC.

The CDR3 here is CASSPTLAGGTDTQYF. CDR3 in DNA: TGTGCCAGCAGTCCGACGCTAGCGGGAGGCACAGATACGCAGTATTTT. The rearrangement joins TRBV27 to TRBJ2-3; 10 nucleotides line up with TRBD2. Germline CDR1 reads MNHEY; CDR2 reads SMNVEV (reference sequence). J gave up 1 base and V 5 bases, and 6 bases lay outside the gene matches. The CDR3 covers 16 residues.

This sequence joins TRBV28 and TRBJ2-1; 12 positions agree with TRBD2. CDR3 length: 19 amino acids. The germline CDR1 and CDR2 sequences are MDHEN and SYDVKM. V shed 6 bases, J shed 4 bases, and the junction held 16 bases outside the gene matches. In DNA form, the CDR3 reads TGTGCCAGCAGCCCCCCGGGACGGGGACTAGCGGGTACATACAATGAGCAGTTCTTC. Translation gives CASSPPGRGLAGTYNEQFF.

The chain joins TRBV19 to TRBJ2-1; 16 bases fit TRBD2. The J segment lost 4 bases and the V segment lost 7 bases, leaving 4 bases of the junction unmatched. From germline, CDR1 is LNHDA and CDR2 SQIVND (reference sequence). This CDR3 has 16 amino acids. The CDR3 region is CASMGLAGGKYNEQFF. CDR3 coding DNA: TGTGCCAGTATGGGACTAGCGGGAGGGAAATACAATGAGCAGTTCTTC.